The 21 T cell receptor beta chains reported below all come from one sample, sequenced in a study of T cell responses to AZD1222 COVID-19 vaccine. Assay used: immunoSEQ multiplex PCR; TCRdb lists only in-frame clones, some missing. The data hold around 92,000 clones, with under 90% observed a single time. Sequenced here: peripheral blood, sampled on day 0 of AZD1222 vaccination. The source is an adult in good health.

DNA of the CDR3: TGTGCCAGCAGCCCCCGGACAATTGGGGCTTTCTTT. Its protein is CASSPRTIGAFF. The chain joins TRBV5-8 to TRBJ1-1; D is perhaps TRBD1 (5 bases). CDR3 length equals 12 residues. Trimming left V 4 bases short and J 11 bases short, with 15 bases between. Germline values: CDR1 SGHTS, CDR2 YDEGEE.

The chain uses TRBV29-1 and TRBJ1-3, with 7 bases matching TRBD1. Trimming at V came to 6 bases and at J to 1 base, leaving 6 bases not matched to a gene. The CDR3 sequence is 14 residues long. Per germline, CDR1 SQVTM and CDR2 ANQGSEA. This CDR3 reads CSVNTGDSGNTIYF. In DNA form, the CDR3 reads TGCAGCGTCAACACAGGGGATTCTGGAAACACCATATATTTT.

The chain combines TRBV30 with TRBJ2-2; TRBD1 matches at 9 bases. With 3 bases clipped from V and 3 bases from J, the junction kept 2 bases outside the gene matches. This CDR3 has 14 amino acids. Germline CDR1 reads GTSNPN; CDR2 reads SVGIG (reference sequence). Here the CDR3 reads CAWSGTGYTGELFF. The CDR3 DNA reads as TGTGCCTGGAGCGGGACAGGGTACACCGGGGAGCTGTTTTTT.

The chain carries TRBV10-1 and TRBJ2-2; D is possibly TRBD2 (6 bases). The CDR3 sequence is 14 residues long. The V gene's germline CDR1 is WNHNN and CDR2 SYGVQD (reference sequence). Trimming cost V 6 bases and J 2 bases, with 10 bases left between them. This CDR3 is CASSSGLNTGELFF. CDR3 nucleotide sequence: TGCGCCAGCAGCTCGGGACTTAACACCGGGGAGCTGTTTTTT.

The gene calls are TRBV12-3 or TRBV12-4 and TRBJ1-1; the D gene is possibly TRBD1 (6 bases). Trimming cost V 5 bases and J 3 bases, with 10 bases left between them. The CDR3 has 13 amino acids. CDR3 bases: TGTGCCAGCAGTCGGGGGCCAGACACTGAAGCTTTCTTT. Amino acids: CASSRGPDTEAFF.

This clone appeared once. The CDR3, as DNA: TGTGCCAGCAGCCAAGATCGAGTATTGCGGGCACTCGATGAGCAGTTCTTC. It codes for CASSQDRVLRALDEQFF. The rearrangement joins TRBV14 to TRBJ2-1; a weak D match, TRBD2 (5 bases). Germline V lookup: CDR1 SGHDN, CDR2 FVKESK. CDR3 length: 17 amino acids. The germline V and J ends were trimmed by 0 bases and 8 bases, with 20 bases remaining between them.

J is TRBJ2-7 and V is TRBV7-2; 12 bases map to TRBD2. The trim removed 2 bases at V and 5 bases at J, leaving 10 bases unmatched. The germline gives CDR1 SGHTA, CDR2 FQGNSA. The CDR3 length is 17 residues. For the CDR3, the DNA is TGTGCCAGCAGCTTATATGGCCCCGCTAGCGGGGGGGACGAGCAGTACTTC. Translating it yields CASSLYGPASGGDEQYF.

The chain combines TRBV13 with TRBJ2-3, with 8 bases aligning to TRBD2. Losses at the gene ends were 3 bases for V and 4 bases for J; bases not matched to a gene: 6. This CDR3 spans 15 amino acids. In germline, CDR1 is PRHDT, CDR2 FYEKMQ (reference sequence). The DNA of the CDR3 is TGTGCCAGCAGCTTCGGGACTAGAGGGGCAGATACGCAGTATTTT. Amino acids: CASSFGTRGADTQYF.

The chain uses TRBV12-3 or TRBV12-4 and TRBJ1-2, with TRBD1 identical over 7 bases. The trim removed 3 bases at V and 7 bases at J, leaving 5 bases unmatched. The CDR3 consists of 13 residues. The CDR3, as DNA: TGTGCCAGCAGTTTCGACAGGGTGGGTGGCTACACCTTC. Its translation is CASSFDRVGGYTF.

The V call is TRBV7-2, the J call TRBJ1-2; D unclear. V gave up 1 base and J gave up 6 bases, with 9 bases separating them. CDR3 length: 13 residues. Per germline, CDR1 SGHTA and CDR2 FQGNSA. The CDR3 region has the DNA TGTGCCAGCAGCTTAGGCGGGATAGATGGCTACACCTTC. This gives the protein CASSLGGIDGYTF.

The V and J genes are TRBV6-2 or TRBV6-3 and TRBJ2-3; 9 bases align to TRBD2. This CDR3 is built from 17 residues. Per the germline V gene, CDR1 is MNHEY and CDR2 is SVGEGT. Germline trimming cut 2 bases from V and 2 bases from J; bases unmatched to any gene: 8. The CDR3 DNA reads as TGTGCCAGCAGTTACCCCGGAATAGCGGGGGACACAGATACGCAGTATTTT. This encodes CASSYPGIAGDTDTQYF.

This clone appeared a single time. The rearrangement uses TRBV10-2 and TRBJ2-3; no clear D gene. The CDR3 is 12 residues long. The V and J ends lost 8 bases and 3 bases respectively, with 9 bases between them. CDR1 is WSHSY and CDR2 is SAAADI in the germline V gene. CDR3 coding DNA: TGCGCCAGCGAAGGGTCGACAGATACGCAGTATTTT. This gives the protein CASEGSTDTQYF.

This chain links TRBV3-1 (or the pseudogene TRBV3-2) with TRBJ1-2; possibly TRBD1 for D (5 bases). V dropped 0 bases and J dropped 8 bases, with 13 bases sitting between them. This CDR3 is 14 amino acids long. CDR1 and CDR2 from the germline V gene are LGHDT and YNNKEL (reference sequence). CDR3 nucleotides: TGTGCCAGCAGCCAAGATTCGGGACGAAACGGCTACACCTTC. Translated, it gives CASSQDSGRNGYTF.

This clone was detected only once. This chain connects TRBV11-3 to TRBJ2-7; 10 bases map to TRBD1. This CDR3 comprises 17 residues. Germline CDR1 SGHNT, CDR2 YENEEA. V lost 8 bases, J lost 6 bases, and 19 bases stayed unmatched. DNA of the CDR3: TGTGCCAGCCCCAGAAGGGGTGTGGGACAGGGGCATATCGAGCAGTACTTC. This codes for CASPRRGVGQGHIEQYF.

The chain has TRBV7-2 and TRBJ1-1; D perhaps matches TRBD1 (5 bases). The germline CDR1 and CDR2 sequences are SGHTA and FQGNSA. This CDR3 spans 13 amino acids. With 0 bases removed from V and 6 bases from J, the gap between germline ends came to 8 bases. The CDR3 nucleotides are TGTGCCAGCAGCTTAGCCCGACAGTCTGAAGCTTTCTTT. Amino acids: CASSLARQSEAFF.

The chain has TRBV2 and TRBJ2-3; D uncertain. The CDR3 sequence is 15 residues long. Trimming took 3 bases from V and 2 from J, leaving 12 bases between them. Germline V gene data show CDR1 as SNHLY and CDR2 as FYNNEI. CDR3 amino acids: CASSELLGFTDTQYF. The DNA of the CDR3 is TGTGCCAGCAGTGAGTTGCTAGGGTTCACAGATACGCAGTATTTT.

V gene TRBV10-1 combines with J gene TRBJ2-1, with 11 bases identical to TRBD1. CDR3 length: 14 amino acids. Germline CDR1 WNHNN, CDR2 SYGVQD (reference sequence). V lost 6 bases, J lost 9 bases, and 7 bases stayed unmatched. For the CDR3, the DNA is TGCGCCAGCAGCCCCGGGACAGGGGGACCTGAGCAGTTCTTC. It specifies CASSPGTGGPEQFF.

The V call is TRBV28, the J call TRBJ1-1, with D uncertain. The CDR3 has 12 residues. V lost 5 bases to trimming and J lost 3 bases, with 7 bases between them. Germline-derived CDR1 and CDR2 are MDHEN and SYDVKM. CDR3 amino acids: CASSVRDTEAFF. DNA for the CDR3: TGTGCCAGCAGTGTGAGGGACACTGAAGCTTTCTTT.

The V and J genes are TRBV5-1 and TRBJ1-2, with D perhaps TRBD1 (5 bases). The germline V gene encodes CDR1 SGHRS and CDR2 YFSETQ. Trimming stripped 0 bases from V and 7 bases from J, with 16 bases between. The CDR3 contains 15 residues. CDR3 residues: CASSLAGSGAGGYTF. CDR3 coding DNA: TGCGCCAGCAGCTTGGCCGGGAGTGGGGCTGGTGGCTACACCTTC.

The gene calls are TRBV19 and TRBJ1-1, with D possibly being TRBD1 (5 bases). The V and J ends lost 3 bases and 1 base respectively, with 12 bases between them. CDR3 length equals 15 residues. Per the germline V gene, CDR1 is LNHDA and CDR2 is SQIVND (reference sequence). In DNA, the CDR3 is TGTGCCAGTAGTATCCCGTCAGGGACGAACACTGAAGCTTTCTTT. It codes for CASSIPSGTNTEAFF. The complete variable domain, with remaining parts taken from reference TRBV19 and TRBJ1-1, reads DGGITQSPKYLFRKEGQNVTLSCEQNLNHDAMYWYRQDPGQGLRLIYYSQIVNDFQKGDIAEGYSVSREKKESFPLTVTSAQKNPTAFYLCASSIPSGTNTEAFFGQGTRLTVV.

This chain joins TRBV6-5 and TRBJ2-4, with 8 bases fitting TRBD1. The CDR3 has 15 residues. Looked up from germline, CDR1 is MNHEY and CDR2 is SVGAGI. The V and J ends lost 0 bases and 8 bases, in that order; junction bases with no gene match: 6. CDR3 region: CASSYSEGQGHIQYF. The CDR3 DNA sequence: TGTGCCAGCAGTTACTCCGAAGGACAGGGACACATTCAGTACTTC.